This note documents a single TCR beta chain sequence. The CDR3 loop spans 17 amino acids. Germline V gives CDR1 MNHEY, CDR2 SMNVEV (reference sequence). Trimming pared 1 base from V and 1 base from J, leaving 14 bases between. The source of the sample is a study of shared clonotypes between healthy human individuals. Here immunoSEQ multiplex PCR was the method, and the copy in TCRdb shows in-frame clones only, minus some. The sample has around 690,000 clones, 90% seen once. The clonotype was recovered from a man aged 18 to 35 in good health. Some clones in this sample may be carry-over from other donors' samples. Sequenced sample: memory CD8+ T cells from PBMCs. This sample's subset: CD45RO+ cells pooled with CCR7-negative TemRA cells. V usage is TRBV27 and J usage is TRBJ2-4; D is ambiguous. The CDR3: CASSLWLPSVAKNIQYF. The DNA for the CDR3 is TGTGCCAGCAGTTTATGGCTCCCATCAGTGGCCAAAAACATTCAGTACTTC.